This passage covers 3 T cell receptor beta chains from one sample sequenced in a study of blood T cells in healthy people across ages. A second PCR of roughly 7 to 11 cycles used a sample-barcoded 5' primer and a J-beta primer mix. MiXCR, run by TCRdb on the 5' RACE reads, gives a single entry per CDR3 protein. This sample yields 1.6 million or so distinct CDR3 sequences, of which 30% to 40% are seen a single time; around 10% belongs to the top ten. Sequencing was performed on blood. The receptors derive from a woman in her thirties in good health.

This clonotype has only a few counts. This chain links TRBV20-1 with TRBJ1-2; D is possibly TRBD1 (6 bases). The germline V gene has CDR1 DFQATT and CDR2 SNEGSKA (reference sequence). The length of the CDR3 is 13 residues. Trimming pared 5 bases from V and 4 bases from J, leaving 14 bases between. CDR3 sequence reads: CSAPTGQRYGYTF. The CDR3 coding sequence is TGCAGTGCTCCTACTGGACAGCGCTATGGCTACACCTTC.

This clonotype was seen only a few times. The V gene is TRBV4-1, the J gene TRBJ1-6, with a weak D call TRBD1 (6 bases). Germline V gives CDR1 MGHRA, CDR2 YSYEKL. The CDR3 runs to 14 residues. V shed 3 bases and J shed 7 bases, with 10 bases lying between them. The CDR3, as DNA: TGCGCCAGCAGCCAGTGGACAGACAATTCACCCCTCCACTTT. It yields the protein CASSQWTDNSPLHF.

This clonotype was counted ten times or more. This chain connects TRBV6-6 to TRBJ2-7; maybe TRBD2 (6 bases). From germline, CDR1 is MNHNY and CDR2 SVGAGI (reference sequence). Trimming removed 0 bases from V and 6 bases from J, with 15 bases in between. This CDR3 comprises 15 residues. The CDR3 nucleotides read TGTGCCAGCAGTTACTCGCGGGGAGATCAGGCCGAGCAGTACTTC. This codes for CASSYSRGDQAEQYF.